The rows below give T cell receptor beta chains drawn from one sample of a study of T cell changes during pregnancy in multiple sclerosis. TCRdb keeps only in-frame clones here, not all; method: immunoSEQ multiplex PCR. This table holds 70,000 or so clones, 91% found once. The sequencing here drew on peripheral blood, taken in the third trimester of pregnancy. All receptors come from a female donor in good health, enrolled as a control in a pregnancy study. CDR3s leave out the opening cysteine and the closing phenylalanine or tryptophan.

V gene: TRBV28; CDR3 protein: ASTPGGGHEQY
V gene: TRBV18; CDR3 protein: ASSLLGGLNTEAF
V gene: TRBV19; CDR3 protein: ASSGRGTGVYTEQF
V gene: TRBV5-1; CDR3 protein: ASSSRGQGAYEQY
V gene: TRBV7-2; CDR3 protein: ASSHRTDTQY
V gene: TRBV4-1; CDR3 protein: ASSQDLGSGQKNIQY
V gene: TRBV5-1; CDR3 protein: ASNERGSSYNEQF
V gene: TRBV9; CDR3 protein: ASSVGTADTDTQY
V gene: TRBV7-9; CDR3 protein: ASSLGTSGAKETQY
V gene: TRBV7-2; CDR3 protein: ASSFPLAGGADTQY
V gene: TRBV9; CDR3 protein: ASSGDRNPGYT
V gene: TRBV7-9; CDR3 protein: ASSLIVEEIN
V gene: TRBV14; CDR3 protein: ASSQEFFGNTEAF
V gene: TRBV7-2; CDR3 protein: ASSLALQGRGSKNIQY
V gene: TRBV7-2; CDR3 protein: ASSLDSSGANVLT
V gene: TRBV5-1; CDR3 protein: ASSLVSEPYNEQF
V gene: TRBV13; CDR3 protein: ASSLDSPTRDTQY
V gene: TRBV5-1; CDR3 protein: ASSSGSTGHGTNEKLF
V gene: TRBV28; CDR3 protein: ASLEGGTYEQY
V gene: TRBV6-1; CDR3 protein: ASTSGLMNTEAF
V gene: TRBV5-1; CDR3 protein: ASSILQGSSKNEQF
V gene: TRBV6-1; CDR3 protein: ASSEGTGGRSYEQY
V gene: TRBV21-1; CDR3 protein: ASSKEGNGRHADTQY
V gene: TRBV6-5; CDR3 protein: ASSLDRVYGYT
V gene: TRBV7-2; CDR3 protein: ASSPRAQGSTGELF
V gene: TRBV10-3; CDR3 protein: AISGDRDSIY
V gene: TRBV11-2; CDR3 protein: ASSLGGGYGYT
V gene: TRBV19; CDR3 protein: ASSISRGNTEAF
V gene: TRBV5-1; CDR3 protein: ASSFSTAIQETQY
V gene: TRBV27; CDR3 protein: ASSSTSGGSNTGELF
V gene: TRBV7-2; CDR3 protein: GTSGSVGEQY